This passage covers 6 T cell receptor beta chains from one sample sequenced in a study of blood T cell repertoires in COVID-19. TCRdb's table, derived via immunoSEQ multiplex PCR, lists solely in-frame clones and lacks some. Among 60,000 to 85,000 clones listed, 75% to 90% were seen once. Material for sequencing was peripheral blood. Receptors originate from a man aged 70 or older who had recovered from COVID-19.

V usage is TRBV20-1 and J usage is TRBJ2-3; D is perhaps TRBD2 (6 bases). V was trimmed by 6 bases and J by 2 bases, leaving 15 bases between them. The length of the CDR3 is 14 residues. From germline, CDR1 is DFQATT and CDR2 SNEGSKA (reference sequence). The CDR3 protein is CSASETRVTDTQYF. The CDR3 DNA follows: TGCAGTGCCAGTGAGACTAGAGTCACAGATACGCAGTATTTT.

V gene TRBV9 combines with J gene TRBJ2-1, with 11 bases lining up with TRBD2. J gave up 7 bases and V 0 bases, and 6 bases lay outside the gene matches. The length of the CDR3 is 16 residues. The V gene's germline CDR1 is SGDLS and CDR2 YYNGEE. This CDR3 reads CASSVGSSGRANEQFF. CDR3 nucleotides: TGTGCCAGCAGCGTAGGAAGTAGCGGGAGGGCAAATGAGCAGTTCTTC.

The rearrangement uses TRBV29-1 and TRBJ1-2; TRBD1 is a possible D gene (6 bases). Trimming took off 6 bases at V and 0 bases at J, with 11 bases between the two ends. CDR1 and CDR2 from the germline V gene are SQVTM and ANQGSEA. The CDR3 extends over 13 amino acids. CDR3 protein: CSVAQGANYGYTF. The DNA for the CDR3 is TGCAGCGTCGCACAGGGAGCTAACTATGGCTACACCTTC.

The CDR3 DNA reads as TGCAGCGTTGAAGGGACCGGTCTCTTTCGGGGTGAAAAACTGTTTTTT. This codes for CSVEGTGLFRGEKLFF. V usage is TRBV29-1 and J usage is TRBJ1-4; no clear D gene. This CDR3 region has 16 residues. Germline CDR1 reads SQVTM; CDR2 reads ANQGSEA. The V and J ends lost 1 base and 7 bases respectively, with 19 bases between them.

This clone was seen a handful of times. This chain joins TRBV4-2 and TRBJ1-5; D is undetermined. Trimming stripped 6 bases from V and 6 bases from J, with 15 bases between. Germline V gene lookup returns CDR1 LGHNA and CDR2 YNFKEQ. The CDR3 totals 14 residues. CDR3 in amino acids: CASSRNPGSQPQHF. The CDR3 region has the DNA TGTGCCAGCAGTCGAAACCCGGGGAGTCAGCCCCAGCATTTT.

The rearrangement uses TRBV7-2 and TRBJ2-5, with D possibly being TRBD1 (6 bases). V was trimmed by 1 base and J by 4 bases, leaving 10 bases between them. The CDR3 consists of 14 residues. CDR1 is SGHTA and CDR2 is FQGNSA in the germline V gene. The CDR3 nucleotides read TGTGCCAGCAGCTTAGGGACAGTAGGAGAGACCCAGTACTTC. Translated: CASSLGTVGETQYF.